A selection of T cell receptor beta chains follows, all from one sample in a study of cytomegalovirus exposure and HLA in healthy donors. The assay was immunoSEQ multiplex PCR, and TCRdb's table has in-frame clones only and misses some. Here the sample spans 120,000 to 150,000 clones, almost 85% being singletons. Sequenced: PBMCs. These receptors were obtained from a man under 40 in good health and CMV-seropositive. CDR3s include the opening cysteine and the closing phenylalanine or tryptophan. A D gene is named only where the DNA matches it firmly. The listing skips clone size in some rows; elsewhere it reads once, few, many or a size class.

d_gene	v_gene	abundance	j_gene	CDR3aa	CDR3nt
.	TRBV6-6	.	TRBJ2-1	CASSEEMASQFF	TGTGCCAGCAGTGAGGAGATGGCTTCTCAGTTCTTC
.	TRBV27	.	TRBJ2-7	CASSLSRRTYEQYF	TGTGCCAGCAGTTTATCGCGGCGGACCTACGAGCAGTACTTC
TRBD2	TRBV7-9	.	TRBJ2-5	CASSYRTSGGTETQYF	TGTGCCAGCAGCTACCGGACTAGCGGGGGGACAGAGACCCAGTACTTC
TRBD1	TRBV4-1	once	TRBJ2-6	CASSQGPGQESGANGLTF	TGCGCCAGCAGCCAGGGTCCGGGACAGGAATCTGGGGCCAACGGCCTGACTTTC
.	TRBV7-6	.	TRBJ1-1	CASSYGQLNTEAFF	TGTGCCAGCAGCTACGGACAGTTGAACACTGAAGCTTTCTTT
TRBD1	TRBV5-1	.	TRBJ2-7	CASSLPTGVFGEQYF	TGCGCCAGCAGCTTACCGACAGGGGTGTTCGGCGAGCAGTACTTC
TRBD1	TRBV7-2	.	TRBJ2-3	CASSPGQGVRAKGGDTQYF	TGTGCCAGCAGCCCGGGACAGGGGGTGCGAGCGAAGGGGGGAGATACGCAGTATTTT
TRBD1	TRBV9	once	TRBJ1-6	CASSAAGTGVTPLHF	TGTGCCAGCAGCGCCGCGGGGACAGGGGTGACACCCCTCCACTTT
.	TRBV28	.	TRBJ2-5	CASSFLRETQYF	TGTGCCAGCAGTTTCTTGCGGGAGACCCAGTACTTC
TRBD1	TRBV10-1	.	TRBJ2-2	CASSEVRYSGQELSGELFF	TGCGCCAGCAGTGAGGTCCGGTACTCCGGACAGGAGCTATCCGGGGAGCTGTTTTTT
.	TRBV28	few	TRBJ1-4	CASTGGDLTNEKLFF	TGTGCCAGCACCGGGGGGGATCTAACTAATGAAAAACTGTTTTTT
.	TRBV5-6	.	TRBJ1-5	CASSRGRVSNQPQHF	TGTGCCAGCAGCCGAGGCAGGGTGAGCAATCAGCCCCAGCATTTT
.	TRBV9	.	TRBJ2-3	CASSVYGGGTDTQYF	TGTGCCAGCAGCGTATATGGCGGGGGCACAGATACGCAGTATTTT
.	TRBV30	.	TRBJ1-1	CAWSVTGEAFF	TGTGCCTGGAGTGTGACGGGTGAAGCTTTCTTT
.	TRBV30	.	TRBJ1-2	CACEWGRGYTF	TGTGCCTGCGAATGGGGCAGGGGCTACACCTTC
.	TRBV9	.	TRBJ2-4	CASSVLAHPGDIQYF	TGTGCCAGCAGCGTACTGGCCCACCCGGGGGACATTCAGTACTTC
.	TRBV28	.	TRBJ2-5	CASSLYREETQYF	TGTGCCAGCAGTTTGTACAGGGAAGAGACCCAGTACTTC
TRBD2	TRBV6-6	.	TRBJ2-1	CASSYSSGLANNEQFF	TGTGCCAGCAGTTACTCGTCGGGACTAGCGAACAATGAGCAGTTCTTC
.	TRBV7-8	.	TRBJ1-1	CASSLDRVNTEAFF	TGTGCCAGCAGCTTAGACAGGGTGAACACTGAAGCTTTCTTT
.	TRBV6-6	.	TRBJ2-7	CASSPPGTVYEQYF	TGTGCCAGCAGCCCCCCCGGGACTGTCTACGAGCAGTACTTC
TRBD1	TRBV2	.	TRBJ2-7	CASSLQGAHEQYF	TGTGCCAGCAGTCTACAGGGGGCCCACGAGCAGTACTTC
.	TRBV13	.	TRBJ1-2	CASSPSDYGYTF	TGTGCCAGCAGCCCAAGCGACTATGGCTACACCTTC
TRBD1	TRBV9	.	TRBJ2-7	CASSVAGTDEQYF	TGTGCCAGCAGCGTAGCGGGGACAGACGAGCAGTACTTC
TRBD2	TRBV6-5	.	TRBJ2-1	CASSPAGGPNEQFF	TGTGCCAGCAGTCCAGCGGGAGGGCCGAATGAGCAGTTCTTC
.	TRBV30	.	TRBJ2-2	CAWSVIGTAGGELFF	TGTGCCTGGAGTGTAATCGGGACTGCGGGGGGGGAGCTGTTTTTT
TRBD2	TRBV27	.	TRBJ2-1	CASSVVSGSLGEQFF	TGTGCCAGCAGCGTAGTAAGCGGGAGTTTGGGAGAGCAGTTCTTC
TRBD1	TRBV6-1	.	TRBJ2-6	CASSARVRGRSGANVLTF	TGTGCCAGCAGTGCGCGTGTCAGGGGGCGATCTGGGGCCAACGTCCTGACTTTC
TRBD1	TRBV28	.	TRBJ2-7	CASKTGAYEQYF	TGTGCCAGTAAAACAGGGGCCTACGAGCAGTACTTC
TRBD1	TRBV18	.	TRBJ2-7	CASSPRDRDVEQYF	TGTGCCAGCTCACCACGGGACAGGGACGTCGAGCAGTACTTC
.	TRBV21-1	.	TRBJ1-2	CASSKTGGYYGYTF	TGTGCCAGCAGCAAAACAGGGGGCTACTATGGCTACACCTTC
.	TRBV7-9	.	TRBJ1-1	CASSLQGLETEAFF	TGTGCCAGCAGCTTACAGGGGTTGGAGACTGAAGCTTTCTTT
.	TRBV6-5	.	TRBJ2-7	CASTRRDSYEQYF	TGTGCCAGCACCAGGAGGGACAGTTACGAGCAGTACTTC
.	TRBV7-6	.	TRBJ2-1	CASSLISGAGHNEQFF	TGTGCCAGCAGCTTAATTTCTGGGGCGGGACACAATGAGCAGTTCTTC
.	TRBV7-9	.	TRBJ2-1	CASSLESGGVGQGQFF	TGTGCCAGCAGCTTAGAGTCGGGGGGCGTCGGCCAAGGGCAGTTCTTC
.	TRBV28	few	TRBJ1-5	CASKEGGYQPQHF	TGTGCCAGCAAAGAGGGAGGTTATCAGCCCCAGCATTTT
TRBD1	TRBV2	.	TRBJ2-5	CASSLSGQGGETQYF	TGTGCCAGCAGTCTATCGGGACAGGGGGGGGAGACCCAGTACTTC
.	TRBV28	.	TRBJ2-7	CASSPIPTSADEQYF	TGTGCCAGCAGTCCCATTCCGACTAGTGCCGACGAGCAGTACTTC
TRBD1	TRBV5-6	.	TRBJ2-7	CASSFSTGWNEQYF	TGTGCCAGCAGCTTTTCGACAGGGTGGAACGAGCAGTACTTC
.	TRBV11-2	.	TRBJ1-2	CASSLYGFSVYGYTF	TGTGCCAGCAGCTTATATGGATTCAGCGTCTATGGCTACACCTTC
.	TRBV2	.	TRBJ1-1	CASIGQNTEAFF	TGTGCCAGCATTGGACAGAACACTGAAGCTTTCTTT
TRBD1	TRBV7-9	.	TRBJ1-4	CSSSLGETGTGPEKLFF	TGTTCCAGCAGCCTGGGGGAGACCGGGACAGGGCCGGAAAAACTGTTTTTT
.	TRBV28	.	TRBJ1-1	CASSLYRVEAFF	TGTGCCAGCAGTTTATACCGGGTTGAAGCTTTCTTT
.	TRBV7-9	.	TRBJ2-4	CSSSHFRDKSPGIQYF	TGTTCCAGCAGCCATTTCCGGGACAAATCCCCCGGGATTCAGTACTTC
TRBD1	TRBV15	few	TRBJ1-2	CATSRDRGDGYTF	TGTGCCACCAGCCGGGACAGGGGTGATGGCTACACCTTC
.	TRBV7-2	.	TRBJ2-3	CASSLLVTDTQYF	TGTGCCAGCAGCTTACTCGTCACAGATACGCAGTATTTT
TRBD2	TRBV6-5	.	TRBJ2-1	CASSLGLAGAGEQFF	TGTGCCAGCAGTTTGGGACTAGCGGGAGCCGGGGAGCAGTTCTTC
.	TRBV19	few	TRBJ1-5	CASSMWEEGQPQHF	TGTGCCAGTAGTATGTGGGAGGAGGGTCAGCCCCAGCATTTT
TRBD1	TRBV6-5	.	TRBJ2-1	CASSLWSGGRNEQFF	TGTGCCAGCAGCCTCTGGTCAGGGGGTAGGAATGAGCAGTTCTTC
TRBD1	TRBV7-9	few	TRBJ2-6	CASSLDRDRGSLWANVLTF	TGTGCCAGCAGCTTAGACCGGGACAGGGGCTCCCTCTGGGCCAACGTCCTGACTTTC
TRBD1	TRBV15	.	TRBJ2-5	CATSRDRGRGETQYF	TGTGCCACCAGCAGAGATCGGGGCAGGGGGGAGACCCAGTACTTC
.	TRBV4-1	few	TRBJ1-1	CASSQVGGYMNTEAFF	TGCGCCAGCAGCCAAGTGGGGGGTTACATGAACACTGAAGCTTTCTTT
.	TRBV7-9	.	TRBJ2-7	CSSSPLSEQYF	TGTTCCAGCAGCCCGTTGAGCGAGCAGTACTTC
TRBD1	TRBV28	.	TRBJ1-5	CASSMDRVTSNQPQHF	TGTGCCAGCAGTATGGACAGGGTCACCAGCAATCAGCCCCAGCATTTT
TRBD1	TRBV11-2	.	TRBJ1-1	CVSSQATGGETEAFF	TGTGTCAGCAGCCAGGCGACAGGGGGAGAGACTGAAGCTTTCTTT
TRBD1	TRBV5-6	.	TRBJ1-4	CASTRRGQGIEKLFF	TGTGCCAGCACCCGGCGCGGACAGGGTATTGAAAAACTGTTTTTT
TRBD1	TRBV19	.	TRBJ2-2	CASTGQGMNTGELFF	TGTGCCAGTACCGGACAGGGGATGAACACCGGGGAGCTGTTTTTT
TRBD1	TRBV5-1	.	TRBJ2-7	CASSLGGTGVYEQYF	TGCGCCAGCAGCTTGGGCGGGACAGGGGTCTACGAGCAGTACTTC
TRBD2	TRBV4-1	.	TRBJ2-1	CASSQTRGGYNEQFF	TGCGCCAGCAGCCAAACGCGGGGGGGGTACAATGAGCAGTTCTTC
TRBD1	TRBV9	.	TRBJ1-6	CASSLRTGSPYNSPLHF	TGTGCCAGCAGCCTTCGGACAGGGAGCCCCTATAATTCACCCCTCCACTTT
.	TRBV4-1	.	TRBJ2-5	CASSPSGREETQYF	TGCGCCAGCAGCCCAAGTGGCAGGGAAGAGACCCAGTACTTC